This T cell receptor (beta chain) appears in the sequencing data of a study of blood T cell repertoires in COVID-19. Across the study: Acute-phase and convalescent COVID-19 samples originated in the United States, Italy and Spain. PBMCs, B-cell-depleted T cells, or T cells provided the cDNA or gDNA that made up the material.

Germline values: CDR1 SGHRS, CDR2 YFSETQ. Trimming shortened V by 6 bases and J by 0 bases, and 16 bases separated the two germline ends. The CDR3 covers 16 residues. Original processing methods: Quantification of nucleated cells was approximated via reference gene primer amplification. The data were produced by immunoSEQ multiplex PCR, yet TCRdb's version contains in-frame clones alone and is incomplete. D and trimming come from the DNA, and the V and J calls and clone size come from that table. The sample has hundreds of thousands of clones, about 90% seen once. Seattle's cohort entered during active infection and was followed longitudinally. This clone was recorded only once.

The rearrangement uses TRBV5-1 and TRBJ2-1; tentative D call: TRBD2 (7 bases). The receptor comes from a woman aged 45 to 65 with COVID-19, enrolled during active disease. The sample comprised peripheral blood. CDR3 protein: CASNEGGGFSYNEQFF. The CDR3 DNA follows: TGCGCCAGCAATGAGGGGGGAGGGTTCTCCTACAATGAGCAGTTCTTC.